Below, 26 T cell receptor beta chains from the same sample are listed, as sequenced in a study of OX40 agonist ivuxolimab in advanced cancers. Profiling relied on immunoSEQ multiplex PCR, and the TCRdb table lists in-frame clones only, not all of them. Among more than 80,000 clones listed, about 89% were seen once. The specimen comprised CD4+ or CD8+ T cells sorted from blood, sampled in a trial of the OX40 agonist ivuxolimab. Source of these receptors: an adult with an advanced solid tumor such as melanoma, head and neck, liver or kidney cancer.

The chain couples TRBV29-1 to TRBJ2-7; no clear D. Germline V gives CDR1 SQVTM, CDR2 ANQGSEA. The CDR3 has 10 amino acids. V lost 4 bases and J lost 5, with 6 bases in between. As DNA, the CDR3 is TGCAGCGTTGGAGAGAACGAGCAGTACTTC. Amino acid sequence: CSVGENEQYF.

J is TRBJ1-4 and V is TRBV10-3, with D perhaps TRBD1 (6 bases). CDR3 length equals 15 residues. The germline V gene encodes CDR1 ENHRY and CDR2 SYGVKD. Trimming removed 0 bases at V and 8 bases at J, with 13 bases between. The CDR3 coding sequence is TGTGCCATCAGTGAGTCAACAGGGATGACCGAAAAACTGTTTTTT. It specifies CAISESTGMTEKLFF.

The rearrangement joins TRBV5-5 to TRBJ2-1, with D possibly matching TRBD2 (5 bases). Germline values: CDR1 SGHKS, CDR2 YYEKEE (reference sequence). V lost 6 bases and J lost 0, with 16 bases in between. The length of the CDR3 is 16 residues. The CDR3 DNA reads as TGTGCCAGCACCAAGAATATAGCGAGCTCCTACAATGAGCAGTTCTTC. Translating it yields CASTKNIASSYNEQFF.

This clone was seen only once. The DNA of the CDR3 is TGCGCCAGCAGCCCAAAGGGGAGCTGGGCCAATGAGCAGTTCTTC. As protein: CASSPKGSWANEQFF. The V and J genes are TRBV4-3 and TRBJ2-1; D assignment may be TRBD1 or TRBD2 (5 bases each). V shed 4 bases and J shed 6 bases, with 16 bases lying between them. CDR3 length: 15 residues. CDR1 and CDR2 from the germline V gene are LGHNA and YSLEER.

CDR3 sequence (DNA): TGCGCCAGCAGCCTCAGCGGAGACACAGATACGCAGTATTTT. Protein sequence: CASSLSGDTDTQYF. The chain uses TRBV5-1 and TRBJ2-3; perhaps TRBD2 as D (5 bases). Germline V lookup: CDR1 SGHRS, CDR2 YFSETQ. The CDR3 contains 14 residues. V was cut by 4 bases and J by 2 bases, with 11 bases left in between. The full variable domain, in which reference TRBV5-1 and TRBJ2-3 provide the parts outside the CDR3, is KAGVTQTPRYLIKTRGQQVTLSCSPISGHRSVSWYQQTPGQGLQFLFEYFSETQRNKGNFPGRFSGRQFSNSRSEMNVSTLELGDSALYLCASSLSGDTDTQYFGPGTRLTVL.

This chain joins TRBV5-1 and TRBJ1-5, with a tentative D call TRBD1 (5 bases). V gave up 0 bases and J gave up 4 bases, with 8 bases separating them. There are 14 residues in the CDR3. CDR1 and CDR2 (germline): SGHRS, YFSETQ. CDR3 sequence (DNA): TGCGCCAGCAGCTTGGGGGGCGGAAATCAGCCCCAGCATTTT. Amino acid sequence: CASSLGGGNQPQHF. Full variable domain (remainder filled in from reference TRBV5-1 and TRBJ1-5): KAGVTQTPRYLIKTRGQQVTLSCSPISGHRSVSWYQQTPGQGLQFLFEYFSETQRNKGNFPGRFSGRQFSNSRSEMNVSTLELGDSALYLCASSLGGGNQPQHFGDGTRLSIL.

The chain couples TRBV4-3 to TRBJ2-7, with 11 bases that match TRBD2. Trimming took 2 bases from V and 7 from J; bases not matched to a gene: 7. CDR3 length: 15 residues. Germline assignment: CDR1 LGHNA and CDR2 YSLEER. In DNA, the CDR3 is TGCGCCAGCAGCCAAAATAGCGGGAGGGCGGAGGAGCAGTACTTC. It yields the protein CASSQNSGRAEEQYF.

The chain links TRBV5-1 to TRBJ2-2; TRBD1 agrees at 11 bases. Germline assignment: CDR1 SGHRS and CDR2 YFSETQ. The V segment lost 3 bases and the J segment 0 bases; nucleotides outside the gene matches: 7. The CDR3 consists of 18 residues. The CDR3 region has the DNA TGCGCCAGCAGCTCCGGACAGGGGGCCGCTACGAACACCGGGGAGCTGTTTTTT. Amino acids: CASSSGQGAATNTGELFF.

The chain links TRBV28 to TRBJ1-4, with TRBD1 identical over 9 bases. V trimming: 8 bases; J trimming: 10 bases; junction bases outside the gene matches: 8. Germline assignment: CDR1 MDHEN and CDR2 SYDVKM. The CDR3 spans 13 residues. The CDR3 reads CASGGQGGRKLFF. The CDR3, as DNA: TGTGCCAGCGGGGGACAGGGAGGACGAAAACTGTTTTTT.

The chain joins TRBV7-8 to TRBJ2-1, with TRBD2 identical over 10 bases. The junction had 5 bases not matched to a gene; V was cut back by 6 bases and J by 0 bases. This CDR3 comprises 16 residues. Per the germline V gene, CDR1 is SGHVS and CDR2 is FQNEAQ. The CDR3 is CASRTSGLSSYNEQFF. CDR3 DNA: TGTGCCAGCAGGACTAGCGGGCTAAGCTCCTACAATGAGCAGTTCTTC.

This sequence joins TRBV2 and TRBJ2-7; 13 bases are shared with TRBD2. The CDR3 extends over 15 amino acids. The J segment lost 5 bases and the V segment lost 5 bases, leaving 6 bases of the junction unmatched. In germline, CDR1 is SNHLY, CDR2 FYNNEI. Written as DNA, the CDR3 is TGTGCCAGCAGTAAGGGACTAGCGGGAACCCACGAGCAGTACTTC. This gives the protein CASSKGLAGTHEQYF.

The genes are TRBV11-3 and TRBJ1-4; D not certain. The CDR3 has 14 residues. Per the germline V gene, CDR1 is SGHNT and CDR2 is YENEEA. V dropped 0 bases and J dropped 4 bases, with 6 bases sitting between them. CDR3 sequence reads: CASSLDSHNEKLFF. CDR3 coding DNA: TGTGCCAGCAGCTTAGACAGCCATAATGAAAAACTGTTTTTT.

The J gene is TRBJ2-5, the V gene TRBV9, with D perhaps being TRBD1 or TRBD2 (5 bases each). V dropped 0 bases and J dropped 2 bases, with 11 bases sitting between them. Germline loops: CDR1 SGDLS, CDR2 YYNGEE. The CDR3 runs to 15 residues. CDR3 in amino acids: CASSVGRWGQETQYF. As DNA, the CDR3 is TGTGCCAGCAGCGTAGGGAGGTGGGGGCAAGAGACCCAGTACTTC.

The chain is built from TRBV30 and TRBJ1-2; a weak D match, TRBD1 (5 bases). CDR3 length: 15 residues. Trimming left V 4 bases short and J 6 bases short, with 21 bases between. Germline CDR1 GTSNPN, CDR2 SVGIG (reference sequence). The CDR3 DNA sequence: TGTGCCTGGACCCTCAGGGCGGGCCAGGGCGATGGCTACACCTTC. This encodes CAWTLRAGQGDGYTF.

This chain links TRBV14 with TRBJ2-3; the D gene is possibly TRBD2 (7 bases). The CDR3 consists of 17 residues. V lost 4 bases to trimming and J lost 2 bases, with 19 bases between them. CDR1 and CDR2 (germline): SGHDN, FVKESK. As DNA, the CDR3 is TGTGCCAGCAGCCGAGGAGTGGGGGGGCCACCCACAGATACGCAGTATTTT. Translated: CASSRGVGGPPTDTQYF. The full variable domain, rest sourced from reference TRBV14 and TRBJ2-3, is EAGVTQFPSHSVIEKGQTVTLRCDPISGHDNLYWYRRVMGKEIKFLLHFVKESKQDESGMPNNRFLAERTGGTYSTLKVQPAELEDSGVYFCASSRGVGGPPTDTQYFGPGTRLTVL.

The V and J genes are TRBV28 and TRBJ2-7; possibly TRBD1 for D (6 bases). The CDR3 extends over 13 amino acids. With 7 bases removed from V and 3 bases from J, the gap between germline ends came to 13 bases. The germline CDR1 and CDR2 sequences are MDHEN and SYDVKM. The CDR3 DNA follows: TGTGCCAGCATGCAGGGGTCTTACTACGAGCAGTACTTC. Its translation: CASMQGSYYEQYF.

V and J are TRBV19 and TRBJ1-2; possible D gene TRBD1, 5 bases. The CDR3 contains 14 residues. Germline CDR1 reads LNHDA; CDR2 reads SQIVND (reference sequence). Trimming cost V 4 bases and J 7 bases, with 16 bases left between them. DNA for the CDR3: TGTGCCAGTAGTAGGCAGGGAGCTTCGACTGGCTACACCTTC. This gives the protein CASSRQGASTGYTF.

The CDR3 sequence: CASTLGQVLMNTEAFF. CDR3 coding DNA: TGTGCCAGCACCTTGGGACAGGTCCTTATGAACACTGAAGCTTTCTTT. The chain combines TRBV7-8 with TRBJ1-1; the match to TRBD1 covers 8 bases. V lost 7 bases, J lost 0 bases, and 10 bases stayed unmatched. The CDR3 is 16 amino acids. The germline gives CDR1 SGHVS, CDR2 FQNEAQ. The variable domain in full, completed from reference TRBV7-8 and TRBJ1-1, reads GAGVSQSPRYKVAKRGQDVALRCDPISGHVSLFWYQQALGQGPEFLTYFQNEAQLDKSGLPSDRFFAERPEGSVSTLKIQRTQQEDSAVYLCASTLGQVLMNTEAFFGQGTRLTVV.

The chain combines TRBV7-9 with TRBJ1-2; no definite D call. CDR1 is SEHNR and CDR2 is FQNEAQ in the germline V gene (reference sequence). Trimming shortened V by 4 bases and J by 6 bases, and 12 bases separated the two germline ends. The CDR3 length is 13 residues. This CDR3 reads CASSSYYRNGYTF. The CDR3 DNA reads TGTGCCAGCAGCTCCTACTACAGAAATGGCTACACCTTC.

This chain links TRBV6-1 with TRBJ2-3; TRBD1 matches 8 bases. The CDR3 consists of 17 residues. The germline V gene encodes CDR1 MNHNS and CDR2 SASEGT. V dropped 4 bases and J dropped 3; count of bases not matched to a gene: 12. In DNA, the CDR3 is TGTGCCAGCAGTGTTGCCCCAAGGACAGGGAAGACAGATACGCAGTATTTT. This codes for CASSVAPRTGKTDTQYF.

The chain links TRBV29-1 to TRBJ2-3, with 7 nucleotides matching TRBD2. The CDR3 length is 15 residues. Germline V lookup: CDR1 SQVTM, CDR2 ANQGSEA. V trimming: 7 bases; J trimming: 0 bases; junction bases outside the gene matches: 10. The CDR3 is CSARPGGPSTDTQYF. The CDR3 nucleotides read TGCAGCGCGAGACCGGGAGGACCTAGCACAGATACGCAGTATTTT.

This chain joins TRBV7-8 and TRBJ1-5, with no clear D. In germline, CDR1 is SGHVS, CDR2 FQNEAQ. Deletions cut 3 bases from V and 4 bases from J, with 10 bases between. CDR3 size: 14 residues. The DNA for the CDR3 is TGTGCCAGCAGCTTGACGGAGTTGAATCAGCCCCAGCATTTT. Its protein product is CASSLTELNQPQHF.

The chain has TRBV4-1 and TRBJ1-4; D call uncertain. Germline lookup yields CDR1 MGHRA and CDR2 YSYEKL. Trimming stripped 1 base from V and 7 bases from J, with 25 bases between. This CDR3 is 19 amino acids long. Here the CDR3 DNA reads TGCGCCAGCAGCCAAGGGACTAGCGGGAGAGGAACCGAACGTGAAAAACTGTTTTTT. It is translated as CASSQGTSGRGTEREKLFF.

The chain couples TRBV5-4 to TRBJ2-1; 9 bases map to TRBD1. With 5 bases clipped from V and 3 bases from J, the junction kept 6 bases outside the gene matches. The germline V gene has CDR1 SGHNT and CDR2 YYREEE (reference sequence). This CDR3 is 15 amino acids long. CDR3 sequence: CASRTTGGLYNEQFF. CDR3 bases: TGTGCCAGCAGAACAACAGGGGGCCTCTACAATGAGCAGTTCTTC.

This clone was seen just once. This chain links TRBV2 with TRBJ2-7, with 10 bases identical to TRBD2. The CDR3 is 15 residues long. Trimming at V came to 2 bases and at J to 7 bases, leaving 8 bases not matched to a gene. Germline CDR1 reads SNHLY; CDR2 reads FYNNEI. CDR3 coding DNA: TGTGCCAGCAGTGAAAGTAGACTAGCGGGTGGGGAGCAGTACTTC. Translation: CASSESRLAGGEQYF.

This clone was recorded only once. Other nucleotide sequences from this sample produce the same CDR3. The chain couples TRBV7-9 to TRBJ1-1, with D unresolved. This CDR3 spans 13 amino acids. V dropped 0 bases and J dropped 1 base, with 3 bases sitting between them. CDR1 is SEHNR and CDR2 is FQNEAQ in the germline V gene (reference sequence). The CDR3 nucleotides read TGTGCCAGCAGCTTAGCTGAGAACACTGAAGCTTTCTTT. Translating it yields CASSLAENTEAFF.